A single sample is the source of the 10 T cell receptor beta chains below, sequenced in a study of technical replicates of blood from a few donors (dated by TCRdb to 2017 to 2019). The library came from the immunoSEQ multiplex PCR assay. TCRdb's version of the immuneACCESS table is confined to in-frame rearrangements and falls short of the full clone set. An unresolved V gene accounts for under half of the shortfall where checked; the remainder is of unknown origin. Counted in this sample were about 95,000 clones; approximately 95% of them appeared once. Of the sample, around 0.3% is held by the ten largest clones. Sequencing was performed on T cells isolated from PBMCs. The receptors were gathered from a human donor in good health.

The chain joins TRBV7-8 to TRBJ2-1; 8 bases map to TRBD2. V was clipped by 3 bases and J by 7 bases; unmatched bases: 11. Germline-derived CDR1 and CDR2 are SGHVS and FQNEAQ. The CDR3 spans 16 residues. CDR3: CASSFSGTRSINEQFF. The CDR3 nucleotides read TGTGCCAGCAGCTTCTCCGGGACTAGATCAATAAATGAGCAGTTCTTC.

The chain employs TRBV9 and TRBJ1-2, with D unclear. The V gene's germline CDR1 is SGDLS and CDR2 YYNGEE. The CDR3 runs 13 residues. Trimming left V 2 bases short and J 0 bases short, with 5 bases between. CDR3 coding DNA: TGTGCCAGCAGCGTGGGAGCTAACTATGGCTACACCTTC. It codes for CASSVGANYGYTF.

This chain joins TRBV11-2 and TRBJ1-5; D call uncertain. The CDR3 is made up of 14 amino acids. With 0 bases removed from V and 5 bases from J, the gap between germline ends came to 8 bases. CDR1 and CDR2 from the germline V gene are SGHAT and FQNNGV. CDR3 sequence (DNA): TGTGCCAGCAGCTTAGATTCCGGGTATCAGCCCCAGCATTTT. Protein sequence: CASSLDSGYQPQHF.

J is TRBJ2-5 and V is TRBV19; 8 bases agree with TRBD1. Per the germline V gene, CDR1 is LNHDA and CDR2 is SQIVND (reference sequence). The CDR3 sequence is 15 residues long. J was trimmed by 5 bases and V by 1 base; bases with no gene match: 6. CDR3 amino acids: CASSIGTGTAETQYF. The CDR3 DNA reads as TGTGCCAGTAGTATAGGGACAGGGACTGCGGAGACCCAGTACTTC.

The chain couples TRBV11-2 to TRBJ2-7, with D possibly matching TRBD1 (5 bases). Germline CDR1 and CDR2: SGHAT and FQNNGV. The length of the CDR3 is 16 residues. V lost 1 base to trimming and J lost 2 bases, with 15 bases between them. CDR3 sequence reads: CASSLATQGWAYEQYF. The DNA of the CDR3 is TGTGCCAGCAGCTTAGCCACTCAGGGATGGGCCTACGAGCAGTACTTC.

The genes are TRBV19 and TRBJ1-1; D ambiguous. There are 14 residues in the CDR3. V gave up 10 bases and J gave up 4 bases, with 19 bases separating them. CDR1 and CDR2 (germline): LNHDA, SQIVND (reference sequence). The CDR3 region has the DNA TGTGCCACCATCAAACCCTTATCGGGCACTGAAGCTTTCTTT. Its translation is CATIKPLSGTEAFF.

The chain has TRBV9 and TRBJ2-1; TRBD2 agrees at 9 bases. The length of the CDR3 is 18 residues. J gave up 5 bases and V 3 bases, and 15 bases lay outside the gene matches. Per the germline V gene, CDR1 is SGDLS and CDR2 is YYNGEE. CDR3 DNA sequence: TGTGCCAGCAGCGACTTTCCAGCGGGAGGCTCCCTAGACAATGAGCAGTTCTTC. Its protein product is CASSDFPAGGSLDNEQFF.

The chain recombines TRBV6-5 with TRBJ2-7; maybe TRBD2 (7 bases). Trimming left V 8 bases short and J 3 bases short, with 17 bases between. Germline CDR1 MNHEY, CDR2 SVGAGI. This CDR3 is built from 14 residues. The CDR3 region is CASRLADSHYEQYF. The CDR3, as DNA: TGTGCCAGCCGGCTAGCGGACAGTCACTACGAGCAGTACTTC.

The V gene is TRBV9, the J gene TRBJ2-3, with D possibly matching TRBD2 (5 bases). V shed 1 base and J shed 3 bases, with 9 bases lying between them. The CDR3 covers 14 residues. Germline CDR1 SGDLS, CDR2 YYNGEE. For the CDR3, the DNA is TGTGCCAGCAGCGTAATAGCGATGACAGATACGCAGTATTTT. This sequence encodes CASSVIAMTDTQYF.

In nucleotides, the CDR3 is TGTGCCACCAGCAGAGGGCGGGAGCAAGAGACCCAGTACTTC. Its protein is CATSRGREQETQYF. This chain links TRBV15 with TRBJ2-5; 7 positions match TRBD2. CDR3 length: 14 amino acids. Unmatched junction bases numbered 1, after V lost 1 base and J lost 2 bases. CDR1 and CDR2 (germline): LNHNV, YYDKDF (reference sequence).